Included here is one T cell receptor beta chain sequence, with context. The entry originates in a study of blood T cell repertoires in COVID-19. Study in general: T cells, B-cell-depleted T cells, or PBMCs provided the cDNA or gDNA that served as material.

Under the authors' procedure: Cell counts per sample came from amplifying reference gene primers. Assay: immunoSEQ multiplex PCR; the TCRdb copy retains only in-frame clones and omits some. V, J and clone size derive from that table, while D and trimming were established from the DNA sequence. The table shows fewer than 300,000 clones, with approximately 91% occurring only once. J gave up 5 bases and V 0 bases, and 8 bases lay outside the gene matches. The CDR3 is 17 amino acids. Germline-derived CDR1 and CDR2 are SGHRS and YFSETQ. The sequence was obtained from a woman aged 25 to 39 with COVID-19, enrolled during active disease. Sequencing input: peripheral blood. The chain is built from TRBV5-1 and TRBJ1-1, with 12 bases identical to TRBD1. The CDR3 nucleotides read TGCGCCAGCAGCTTGGATGTGGGACAGGGGGCGCGTACTGAAGCTTTCTTT. This encodes CASSLDVGQGARTEAFF. Combining the CDR3 with reference TRBV5-1 and TRBJ1-1 gives the whole variable domain KAGVTQTPRYLIKTRGQQVTLSCSPISGHRSVSWYQQTPGQGLQFLFEYFSETQRNKGNFPGRFSGRQFSNSRSEMNVSTLELGDSALYLCASSLDVGQGARTEAFFGQGTRLTVV.